These 23 T cell receptor beta chains share one sample of origin, sequenced in a study of PD-1 blockade in classical Hodgkin lymphoma. Autologous stem cell transplantation was followed by relapse in every patient, and brentuximab vedotin exposure varied. Magnetic negative selection of thawed PBMCs yielded the CD8+ T cells. The assay was immunoSEQ multiplex PCR, and TCRdb's table has in-frame clones only and misses some. The table includes about 30,000 clones, just over 85% detected once. This material consisted of CD8+ T cells from blood, taken at baseline. Receptor source: a human donor with classical Hodgkin lymphoma.

The chain combines TRBV6-1 with TRBJ2-3; possibly TRBD1 for D (5 bases). The V end was cut by 7 bases, the J end by 2 bases, with 16 bases between. Per germline, CDR1 MNHNS and CDR2 SASEGT. The CDR3 totals 15 residues. In DNA, the CDR3 is TGTGCCAGCATTCCTGACAGACCCAACACAGATACGCAGTATTTT. Encoded protein: CASIPDRPNTDTQYF.

This sequence joins TRBV9 and TRBJ2-1; no firm D call. The CDR3 loop spans 12 amino acids. V was pared by 3 bases and J by 12 bases, with 13 bases between. The germline V gene encodes CDR1 SGDLS and CDR2 YYNGEE. The chain's CDR3 is CASSALSERQFF. DNA of the CDR3: TGTGCCAGCAGCGCCCTTTCGGAACGGCAGTTCTTC.

The chain uses TRBV11-2 and TRBJ1-5; D remains unclear. Germline assignment: CDR1 SGHAT and CDR2 FQNNGV. This CDR3 has 15 residues. Trimming took 5 bases from V and 1 from J, leaving 12 bases between them. The CDR3 coding sequence is TGTGCCAGCAGCCCGTACCGGGGAAGCAATCAGCCCCAGCATTTT. Its protein is CASSPYRGSNQPQHF.

This sequence joins TRBV28 and TRBJ1-2, with TRBD1 as a possible D gene (6 bases). The V gene's germline CDR1 is MDHEN and CDR2 SYDVKM. The CDR3 contains 15 residues. Deletions cut 8 bases from V and 5 bases from J, with 21 bases between. The CDR3 region is CASVSPGQEIYGYTF. The DNA of the CDR3 is TGTGCCAGCGTATCACCGGGACAAGAAATTTATGGCTACACCTTC.

The rearrangement joins TRBV11-2 to TRBJ2-7; D ambiguous. The CDR3 contains 14 residues. The germline gives CDR1 SGHAT, CDR2 FQNNGV. V lost 1 base and J 1 base, leaving 8 bases between the germline ends. The CDR3 loop reads CASSLAYASYEQYF. The CDR3 DNA is TGTGCCAGCAGCTTAGCGTACGCATCCTACGAGCAGTACTTC.

The chain joins TRBV27 to TRBJ2-3; a possible D gene is TRBD1 (6 bases). Germline V gene sequence: CDR1 MNHEY, CDR2 SMNVEV (reference sequence). V was pared by 4 bases and J by 5 bases, with 16 bases between. The CDR3 totals 15 residues. Written as DNA, the CDR3 is TGTGCCAGCAGTTCATTGTCAGGGGCAAGAGATACGCAGTATTTT. It encodes CASSSLSGARDTQYF.

The CDR3 loop is CASSRGGDTEAFF. DNA of the CDR3: TGTGCCAGCAGCCGTGGTGGGGACACTGAAGCTTTCTTT. V is TRBV5-6 and J is TRBJ1-1; D uncertain. The CDR3 is 13 amino acids. V was trimmed by 4 bases and J by 3 bases, leaving 10 bases between them. The germline V gene has CDR1 SGHDT and CDR2 YYEEEE.

The chain is built from TRBV28 and TRBJ1-5; maybe TRBD1 (5 bases). Germline CDR1 and CDR2: MDHEN and SYDVKM. The CDR3 covers 16 residues. The ends were cut back, 3 bases at V and 6 bases at J, with 18 bases in the middle. The CDR3 sequence: CASSFRGLGGSQPQHF. The CDR3 bases are TGTGCCAGCAGTTTCCGCGGTTTGGGGGGAAGTCAGCCCCAGCATTTT.

The chain links TRBV2 to TRBJ1-5; the D is unclear. Germline CDR1 and CDR2: SNHLY and FYNNEI. This CDR3 is built from 14 residues. V was clipped by 6 bases and J by 5 bases, with 14 bases between them. The DNA for the CDR3 is TGTGCCAGCAGCCTCGACTCCCGGGATCAGCCCCAGCATTTT. It codes for CASSLDSRDQPQHF.

For the CDR3, the DNA is TGCGCCAGCAGCCCGAATCCCGGGACAGATGAAGAGACCCAGTACTTC. Translation: CASSPNPGTDEETQYF. V is TRBV5-1 and J is TRBJ2-5, with TRBD1 identical over 7 bases. The CDR3 has 16 amino acids. Germline values: CDR1 SGHRS, CDR2 YFSETQ. The V segment lost 4 bases and the J segment 3 bases; nucleotides outside the gene matches: 12.

This clone was detected only once. The CDR3 sequence is CASSLSRVDEQFF. CDR3 coding DNA: TGTGCCAGCAGTTTATCTAGGGTAGATGAGCAGTTCTTC. V is TRBV27 and J is TRBJ2-1; D call uncertain. Germline V gives CDR1 MNHEY, CDR2 SMNVEV (reference sequence). The CDR3 length is 13 residues. V shed 0 bases and J shed 8 bases, with 8 bases lying between them.

V gene TRBV30 combines with J gene TRBJ2-7; D unresolved. This CDR3 has 13 residues. V was cut by 2 bases and J by 2 bases, with 10 bases left in between. CDR1 is GTSNPN, CDR2 SVGIG, per germline (reference sequence). In DNA form, the CDR3 reads TGTGCCTGGAGTATCCGGGCCCCCTACGAGCAGTACTTC. This gives the protein CAWSIRAPYEQYF.

This chain uses TRBV4-3 with TRBJ2-6; D not certain. Germline CDR1 and CDR2: LGHNA and YSLEER. The CDR3 length is 16 residues. V shed 1 base and J shed 9 bases, with 16 bases lying between them. The CDR3 spells CASSQGPGPQGNVLTF. DNA of the CDR3: TGCGCCAGCAGCCAAGGACCCGGACCACAAGGCAACGTCCTGACTTTC.

This sequence joins TRBV28 and TRBJ2-1, with D possibly called TRBD1 or TRBD2 (6 bases each). The V end was cut by 3 bases, the J end by 2 bases, with 8 bases between. Germline V CDR1 and CDR2: MDHEN, SYDVKM. The CDR3 is 14 amino acids. The CDR3 coding sequence is TGTGCCAGCAGTTTGGGGGGCACCTACAATGAGCAGTTCTTC. It yields the protein CASSLGGTYNEQFF.

The chain links TRBV4-1 to TRBJ2-1; 9 positions match TRBD2. J lost 15 bases, V lost 0 bases, and 12 bases had no gene match. CDR1 is MGHRA, CDR2 YSYEKL, per germline. The CDR3 spans 15 residues. The CDR3: CASSQDWLAGLSLFF. CDR3 DNA sequence: TGCGCCAGCAGCCAAGATTGGCTAGCGGGATTGTCTCTGTTCTTC.

The chain uses TRBV28 and TRBJ2-2; 12 bases match TRBD1. Trimming at V came to 5 bases and at J to 5 bases, leaving 9 bases not matched to a gene. This CDR3 region has 17 residues. Looked up from germline, CDR1 is MDHEN and CDR2 is SYDVKM. CDR3 DNA sequence: TGTGCCAGCAGTATCCGGTGGGACAGGGGGCGGACCGGGGAGCTGTTTTTT. Amino acid sequence: CASSIRWDRGRTGELFF.

V and J are TRBV5-6 and TRBJ1-5, with D hard to call. V dropped 3 bases and J dropped 0 bases, with 7 bases sitting between them. This CDR3 comprises 14 residues. The V gene's germline CDR1 is SGHDT and CDR2 YYEEEE. CDR3 region: CASSSGFSNQPQHF. As DNA, the CDR3 is TGTGCCAGCAGCTCCGGATTTAGCAATCAGCCCCAGCATTTT.

This chain links TRBV11-2 with TRBJ2-7; D ambiguous. Trimming took off 1 base at V and 6 bases at J, with 4 bases between the two ends. Per the germline V gene, CDR1 is SGHAT and CDR2 is FQNNGV. The CDR3 totals 11 residues. The CDR3, as DNA: TGTGCCAGCAGCTTAGGGCGCGAGCAGTACTTC. It encodes CASSLGREQYF.

Notes on this clone: Distinct nucleotide sequences in the sample also encode this CDR3. V is TRBV27 and J is TRBJ1-5; possibly TRBD1 for D (5 bases). Trimming cost V 3 bases and J 7 bases, with 7 bases left between them. Germline V gene sequence: CDR1 MNHEY, CDR2 SMNVEV (reference sequence). The CDR3 is 12 residues long. The CDR3 region has the DNA TGTGCCAGCAGTTTCGGGGGACAGCCCCAGCATTTT. Residues: CASSFGGQPQHF.

This chain links TRBV28 with TRBJ2-7; D unclear. Trimming left V 3 bases short and J 9 bases short, with 12 bases between. This CDR3 has 12 residues. From germline, CDR1 is MDHEN and CDR2 SYDVKM. Here the CDR3 DNA reads TGTGCCAGCAGTTTCGACATTACGCCGCAGTACTTC. Translating it yields CASSFDITPQYF.

V and J are TRBV7-9 and TRBJ1-1; no clear D gene. There are 14 residues in the CDR3. CDR1 is SEHNR, CDR2 FQNEAQ, per germline (reference sequence). V lost 1 base to trimming and J lost 6 bases, with 12 bases between them. The CDR3 reads CASSLEMRAPEAFF. CDR3 sequence (DNA): TGTGCCAGCAGCTTAGAAATGAGGGCCCCTGAAGCTTTCTTT.

The chain employs TRBV27 and TRBJ2-1; D is unresolved. V was clipped by 5 bases and J by 6 bases, with 14 bases between them. This CDR3 comprises 14 residues. Germline lookup yields CDR1 MNHEY and CDR2 SMNVEV (reference sequence). CDR3 residues: CASSAPGRPNEQFF. CDR3 DNA sequence: TGTGCCAGCAGTGCCCCGGGCCGACCCAATGAGCAGTTCTTC.

In this sample, this clone turned up once. V is TRBV11-2 and J is TRBJ1-1, with D tentatively TRBD1 (6 bases). Germline loops: CDR1 SGHAT, CDR2 FQNNGV. CDR3 length equals 15 residues. V gave up 0 bases and J gave up 4 bases, with 12 bases separating them. CDR3 nucleotides: TGTGCCAGCAGCTTAGATATACGGGGGGCCACTGAAGCTTTCTTT. Its translation is CASSLDIRGATEAFF.